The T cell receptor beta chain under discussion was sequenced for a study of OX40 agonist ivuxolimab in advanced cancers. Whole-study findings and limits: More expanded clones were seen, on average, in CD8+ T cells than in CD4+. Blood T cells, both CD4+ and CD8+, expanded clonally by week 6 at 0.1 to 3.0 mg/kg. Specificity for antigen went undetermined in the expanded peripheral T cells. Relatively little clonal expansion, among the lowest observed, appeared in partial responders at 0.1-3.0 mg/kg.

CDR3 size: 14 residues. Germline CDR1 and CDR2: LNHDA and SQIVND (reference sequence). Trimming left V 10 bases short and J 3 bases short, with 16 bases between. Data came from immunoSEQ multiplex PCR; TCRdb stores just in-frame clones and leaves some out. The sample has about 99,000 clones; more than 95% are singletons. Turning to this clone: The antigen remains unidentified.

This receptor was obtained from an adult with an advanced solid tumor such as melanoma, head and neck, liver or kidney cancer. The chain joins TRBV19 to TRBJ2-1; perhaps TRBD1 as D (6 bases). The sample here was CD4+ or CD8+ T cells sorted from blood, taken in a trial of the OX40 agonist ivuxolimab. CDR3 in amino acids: CATLPTGNYNEQFF. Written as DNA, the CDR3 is TGTGCCACTCTCCCAACAGGGAACTACAATGAGCAGTTCTTC.